The 26 T cell receptor beta chains presented below share a single source sample, sequenced in a study of vaccination and CD4 T cells after COVID-19. Sequence data for DNA of cultured CD4+ T cells were generated by the Oncomine TCR Beta short-read assay. TCRdb re-analysed the PCR reads in MiXCR, keeping a single row per CDR3 protein. The sample has several thousand distinct CDR3 sequences; about 24% are singletons. For these TCRs, the target antigens are not known. Treatment given: 10-day PBMC culture with coronavirus spike peptide pools or control peptides (ViraFEST assay). Harvesting of the unexposed donor's CD4+ T cells predated the COVID-19 pandemic (2011-2018). Sequencing was carried out using CD4+ T cells from blood, cultured in vitro. The receptors were sampled from a human donor in good health.

In its sample, this clonotype is hyperexpanded. J is TRBJ2-7 and V is TRBV28; D is perhaps TRBD1 or TRBD2 (6 bases each). The CDR3 totals 13 residues. The germline CDR1 and CDR2 sequences are MDHEN and SYDVKM. Trimming stripped 7 bases from V and 2 bases from J, with 12 bases between. The CDR3, as DNA: TGTGCCAGCATAGGGGGGACGACCTACGAGCAGTACTTC. This codes for CASIGGTTYEQYF.

This clonotype was detected a few times. J is TRBJ1-2 and V is TRBV7-3; D is unresolved. There are 14 residues in the CDR3. CDR1 and CDR2 (germline): SGHTA, FQGTGA. V was shortened by 4 bases and J by 4 bases, with 13 bases between the two germline ends. The DNA for the CDR3 is TGTGCCAGCAGCTCCGGCGGACCGACCTATGGCTACACCTTC. Protein: CASSSGGPTYGYTF.

This chain joins TRBV6-4 and TRBJ2-6, with a weak D call TRBD1 (6 bases). The V and J ends lost 5 bases and 0 bases respectively, with 8 bases between them. This CDR3 region has 15 residues. Germline CDR1 MRHNA, CDR2 SNTAGT. The DNA for the CDR3 is TGTGCCAGCAGTCCACAGGGCTCTGGGGCCAACGTCCTGACTTTC. Translating gives CASSPQGSGANVLTF.

This clonotype was detected only a few times. This chain joins TRBV6-1 and TRBJ2-2; TRBD1 aligns across 7 bases. The CDR3 is 16 residues long. Germline loops: CDR1 MNHNS, CDR2 SASEGT. The V segment lost 5 bases and the J segment 4 bases; nucleotides outside the gene matches: 10. The CDR3 loop is CASSRQGKSSTGELFF. The DNA for the CDR3 is TGTGCCAGCAGTCGACAGGGAAAGTCCTCCACCGGGGAGCTGTTTTTT.

The J gene is TRBJ1-2, the V gene TRBV20-1, with 7 bases fitting TRBD1. Germline lookup yields CDR1 DFQATT and CDR2 SNEGSKA (reference sequence). CDR3 size: 14 residues. V lost 5 bases, J lost 2 bases, and 8 bases stayed unmatched. The CDR3 region is CSAAGLQGNYGYTF. DNA of the CDR3: TGCAGTGCTGCCGGTCTACAGGGGAACTATGGCTACACCTTC.

V gene TRBV12-5 combines with J gene TRBJ1-5; 9 bases fit TRBD1. The CDR3 length is 17 residues. The germline V gene has CDR1 LGHNT and CDR2 FRNRAP. V was clipped by 4 bases and J by 6 bases; unmatched bases: 13. For the CDR3, the DNA is TGTGCTAGTGGTTCGACAGGGGGGCGGCCTGTCAGTCAGCCCCAGCATTTT. Its protein is CASGSTGGRPVSQPQHF.

This clonotype has more than one count but fewer than ten. The chain uses TRBV6-1 and TRBJ2-7; D is possibly TRBD1 (6 bases). From germline, CDR1 is MNHNS and CDR2 SASEGT. The germline V and J ends were trimmed by 5 bases and 5 bases, with 13 bases remaining between them. This CDR3 has 13 amino acids. The CDR3 protein is CASSPPEGDEQYF. The CDR3 DNA sequence: TGTGCCAGCAGTCCCCCAGAGGGGGACGAGCAGTACTTC.

The genes are TRBV6-1 and TRBJ2-3; 11 bases agree with TRBD2. V dropped 3 bases and J dropped 6; count of bases not matched to a gene: 8. Germline values: CDR1 MNHNS, CDR2 SASEGT. This CDR3 is built from 16 residues. CDR3 coding DNA: TGTGCCAGCAGTGAGGAAGTAGCGGGGGGGAGTGATACGCAGTATTTT. Translated: CASSEEVAGGSDTQYF.

V usage is TRBV23-1 and J usage is TRBJ2-2, with D hard to call. TRBV23-1 is reported as an ORF; its role is uncertain. Trimming left V 11 bases short and J 4 bases short, with 17 bases between. CDR3 length equals 14 residues. The CDR3 DNA reads TGCGCCGCCCTTGGCCAAGTTCGCACCGGGGAGCTGTTTTTT. It specifies CAALGQVRTGELFF.

This clonotype showed up just a few times. CDR3 loop: CASSLGRTAGGATQYF. The CDR3, as DNA: TGTGCCAGCAGCTTGGGTAGGACGGCTGGCGGAGCGACCCAGTACTTC. The rearrangement joins TRBV11-3 to TRBJ2-5; D gene ambiguous. The V end lost 3 bases, the J end lost 7 bases, and 21 bases lay between the germline ends. The CDR3 runs 16 residues. The germline CDR1 and CDR2 sequences are SGHNT and YENEEA. The entire variable domain, with the rest obtained from reference TRBV11-3 and TRBJ2-5, is as follows: EAGVVQSPRYKIIEKKQPVAFWCNPISGHNTLYWYLQNLGQGPELLIRYENEEAVDDSQLPKDRFSAERLKGVDSTLKIQPAELGDSAVYLCASSLGRTAGGATQYFGPGTRLLVL.

This clonotype was counted only a few times. This chain links TRBV6-1 with TRBJ2-2, with 7 bases matching TRBD1. The V gene's germline CDR1 is MNHNS and CDR2 SASEGT. The trim removed 8 bases at V and 5 bases at J, leaving 11 bases unmatched. The CDR3 loop spans 15 amino acids. CDR3 DNA: TGTGCCAGCTCCGACAGGGTCGAACAGACCGGGGAGCTGTTTTTT. Translating gives CASSDRVEQTGELFF.

This sequence joins TRBV5-5 and TRBJ1-6; TRBD1 matches at 11 bases. V lost 4 bases, J lost 10 bases, and 10 bases stayed unmatched. Germline V CDR1 and CDR2: SGHKS, YYEKEE (reference sequence). CDR3 length: 16 residues. The CDR3 here is CASSHSRDRGVSPLHF. Here the CDR3 DNA reads TGTGCCAGCAGCCACTCCCGGGACAGGGGGGTCTCACCCCTCCACTTT.

The chain carries TRBV6-1 and TRBJ1-3; D is perhaps TRBD1 (5 bases). Germline loops: CDR1 MNHNS, CDR2 SASEGT. V dropped 6 bases and J dropped 3 bases, with 12 bases sitting between them. This CDR3 has 14 residues. The CDR3 DNA sequence: TGTGCCAGCAGAGCTTACAGGAGTGGAAACACCATATATTTT. This codes for CASRAYRSGNTIYF.

The table lists this clonotype with a few counts. The chain uses TRBV7-8 and TRBJ1-3, with D perhaps matching TRBD1 (6 bases). CDR1 and CDR2 (germline): SGHVS, FQNEAQ. Trimming cost V 5 bases and J 2 bases, with 10 bases left between them. This CDR3 is 14 amino acids long. CDR3 DNA: TGTGCCAGCAGCCCACAGGGAGCTGGAAACACCATATATTTT. It encodes CASSPQGAGNTIYF.

This clonotype has only a few counts. V usage is TRBV19 and J usage is TRBJ2-3; D is unresolved. V shed 2 bases and J shed 1 base, with 13 bases lying between them. Per the germline V gene, CDR1 is LNHDA and CDR2 is SQIVND (reference sequence). The CDR3 is 16 residues long. CDR3 sequence reads: CASSIRPSFGTDTQYF. The DNA for the CDR3 is TGTGCCAGTAGTATAAGGCCTAGTTTCGGCACAGATACGCAGTATTTT.

In its sample, this clonotype was seen a few times. The chain links TRBV6-5 to TRBJ1-2; tentatively, D is TRBD1 (5 bases). The V gene's germline CDR1 is MNHEY and CDR2 SVGAGI. The ends were cut back, 2 bases at V and 4 bases at J, with 17 bases in the middle. The CDR3 is 16 residues long. The DNA of the CDR3 is TGTGCCAGCAGTTACGGTACTAATCAGGGCTTCTATGGCTACACCTTC. Its protein product is CASSYGTNQGFYGYTF.

The CDR3 DNA reads TGTGCCTGGAGTGTCCGCTCTGGGGCCAACGTCCTGACTTTC. It is translated as CAWSVRSGANVLTF. The V call is TRBV30, the J call TRBJ2-6; D unclear. CDR3 length equals 14 residues. Trimming shortened V by 0 bases and J by 0 bases, and 3 bases separated the two germline ends. CDR1 is GTSNPN and CDR2 is SVGIG in the germline V gene (reference sequence).

This clonotype was counted between two and nine times. The rearrangement uses TRBV27 and TRBJ1-1; D gene ambiguous. Germline CDR1 and CDR2: MNHEY and SMNVEV (reference sequence). This CDR3 spans 14 amino acids. With 2 bases removed from V and 3 bases from J, the gap between germline ends came to 10 bases. CDR3: CASSLGDGDTEAFF. The CDR3 region has the DNA TGTGCCAGCAGTTTAGGTGATGGGGACACTGAAGCTTTCTTT.

This clonotype was recorded a few times. The V gene is TRBV7-3, the J gene TRBJ2-3; D is unclear. Germline loops: CDR1 SGHTA, CDR2 FQGTGA. V lost 0 bases, J lost 1 base, and 8 bases lay in between. The CDR3 has 15 residues. The CDR3 DNA reads TGTGCCAGCAGCTTAACCGGGCTCCGCACAGATACGCAGTATTTT. As protein: CASSLTGLRTDTQYF.

J is TRBJ1-5 and V is TRBV2; TRBD1 matches at 9 bases. The CDR3 covers 15 residues. V shed 5 bases and J 5 bases; nucleotides not matched to a gene: 7. Germline assignment: CDR1 SNHLY and CDR2 FYNNEI. CDR3 DNA: TGTGCCAGCAGTTCGGACAGGGGAATCTATCAGCCCCAGCATTTT. Its protein is CASSSDRGIYQPQHF.

This chain joins TRBV7-2 and TRBJ2-7; D possibly uses TRBD1 or TRBD2 (6 bases each). Per the germline V gene, CDR1 is SGHTA and CDR2 is FQGNSA. Trimming removed 7 bases at V and 4 bases at J, with 23 bases between. CDR3 length equals 16 residues. As DNA, the CDR3 is TGTGCCAGCACCCAAAATTCCGGGACGGGGGCGTACGAGCAGTACTTC. It is translated as CASTQNSGTGAYEQYF.

This clonotype was observed a handful of times. This sequence joins TRBV5-4 and TRBJ2-7, with 8 bases fitting TRBD2. The CDR3 totals 14 residues. The V gene end was trimmed by 2 bases and the J gene end by 0 bases; junction bases not matched to a gene: 1. CDR1 and CDR2 (germline): SGHNT, YYREEE (reference sequence). The CDR3 DNA reads TGTGCCAGCAGCTTAAGCGGGAGCTCCTACGAGCAGTACTTC. Protein: CASSLSGSSYEQYF.

The chain uses TRBV6-1 and TRBJ1-5; D is ambiguous. The V end was cut by 3 bases, the J end by 6 bases, with 15 bases between. Looked up from germline, CDR1 is MNHNS and CDR2 is SASEGT. The CDR3 totals 15 residues. The CDR3 DNA is TGTGCCAGCAGTGACACCGTCGATGGAGTTCAGCCCCAGCATTTT. Its translation is CASSDTVDGVQPQHF.

This clonotype was detected only once. The gene calls are TRBV7-2 and TRBJ2-3; 7 positions agree with TRBD2. Germline V CDR1 and CDR2: SGHTA, FQGNSA. Trimming cost V 10 bases and J 2 bases; bases outside gene matches: 6. This CDR3 spans 13 amino acids. CDR3 sequence reads: CAIPGTTTDTQYF. As DNA, the CDR3 is TGTGCCATCCCCGGGACTACCACAGATACGCAGTATTTT.

The table lists this clonotype with a few counts. V gene TRBV20-1 combines with J gene TRBJ2-7, with a possible D match to TRBD2 (7 bases). Between the trimmed V and J ends, which lost 3 bases and 5 bases, there was a span of 14 bases. The CDR3 loop spans 13 amino acids. Germline values: CDR1 DFQATT, CDR2 SNEGSKA (reference sequence). Here the CDR3 reads CSASRGAFDEQYF. In DNA, the CDR3 is TGCAGTGCTAGTCGGGGGGCGTTCGACGAGCAGTACTTC.

This clonotype turned up a few times. The CDR3 reads CASSPNSYEQYF. CDR3 DNA sequence: TGTGCCAGCAGCCCCAACTCCTACGAGCAGTACTTC. This chain uses TRBV7-6 with TRBJ2-7; no clear D. This CDR3 has 12 amino acids. CDR1 is SGHVS and CDR2 is FNYEAQ in the germline V gene. The V end lost 5 bases, the J end lost 0 bases, and 5 bases lay between the germline ends.